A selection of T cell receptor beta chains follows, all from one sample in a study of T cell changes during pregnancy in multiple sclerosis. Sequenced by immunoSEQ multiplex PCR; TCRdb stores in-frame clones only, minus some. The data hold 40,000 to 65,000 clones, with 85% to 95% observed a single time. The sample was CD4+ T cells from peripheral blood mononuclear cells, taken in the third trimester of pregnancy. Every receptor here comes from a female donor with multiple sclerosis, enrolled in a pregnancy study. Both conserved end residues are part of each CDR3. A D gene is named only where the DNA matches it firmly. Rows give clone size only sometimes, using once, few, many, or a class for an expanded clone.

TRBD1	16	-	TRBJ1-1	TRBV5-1	CASSLIPGQVNTEAFF	TGCGCCAGCAGCTTGATCCCGGGACAGGTGAACACTGAAGCTTTCTTT
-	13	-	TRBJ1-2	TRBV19	CASSSSWAWAYTF	TGTGCCAGTAGCTCCAGCTGGGCCTGGGCCTACACCTTC
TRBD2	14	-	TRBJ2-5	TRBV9	CASSVGLVGETQYF	TGTGCCAGCAGCGTCGGACTAGTCGGGGAGACCCAGTACTTC
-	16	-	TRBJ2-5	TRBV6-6	CASSYSRGGPGETQYF	TGTGCCAGCAGTTACTCGCGCGGGGGCCCTGGAGAGACCCAGTACTTC
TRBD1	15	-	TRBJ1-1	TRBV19	CASRGAGQLNTEAFF	TGTGCCAGTAGGGGGGCGGGACAGTTGAACACTGAAGCTTTCTTT
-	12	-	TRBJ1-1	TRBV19	CASRGLNTEAFF	TGTGCCAGTCGGGGGTTGAACACTGAAGCTTTCTTT
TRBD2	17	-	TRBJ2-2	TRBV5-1	CASSLGASGPNTGELFF	TGCGCCAGCAGCTTGGGGGCTAGCGGCCCGAACACCGGGGAGCTGTTTTTT
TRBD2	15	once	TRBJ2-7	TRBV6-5	CASRNTPSGSSEQYF	TGTGCCAGCAGAAATACCCCTAGCGGGAGCAGTGAGCAGTACTTC
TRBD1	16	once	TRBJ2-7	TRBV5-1	CASSPNTGGVSYEQYF	TGCGCCAGCAGCCCAAATACAGGGGGCGTTTCATACGAGCAGTACTTC
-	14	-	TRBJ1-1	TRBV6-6	CASSPAGGQTEAFF	TGTGCCAGCAGTCCCGCGGGGGGGCAGACTGAAGCTTTCTTT
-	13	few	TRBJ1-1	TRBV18	CASSPQGNTEAFF	TGTGCCAGCTCACCTCAGGGTAACACTGAAGCTTTCTTT
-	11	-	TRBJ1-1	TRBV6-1	CASSESVEAFF	TGTGCCAGCAGTGAATCAGTTGAAGCTTTCTTT
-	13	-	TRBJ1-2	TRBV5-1	CASSPSFNYGYTF	TGCGCCAGCAGTCCCTCGTTTAACTATGGCTACACCTTC
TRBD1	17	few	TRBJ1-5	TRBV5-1	CASSDGTGNGGYQPQHF	TGCGCCAGCAGCGACGGGACAGGGAATGGTGGGTATCAGCCCCAGCATTTT
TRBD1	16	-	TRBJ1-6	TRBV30	CAWSVSPGQSNSPLHF	TGTGCCTGGAGTGTTTCACCGGGACAGTCCAATTCACCCCTCCACTTT
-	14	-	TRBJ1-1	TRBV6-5	CASRAGLGNTEAFF	TGTGCCAGCAGAGCCGGTCTAGGGAACACTGAAGCTTTCTTT
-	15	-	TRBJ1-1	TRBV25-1	CASSRFTGVNTEAFF	TGTGCCAGCAGTAGATTCACAGGAGTGAACACTGAAGCTTTCTTT
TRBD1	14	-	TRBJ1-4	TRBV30	CAWSSGQGGEKLFF	TGTGCCTGGAGTTCCGGACAGGGGGGTGAAAAACTGTTTTTT
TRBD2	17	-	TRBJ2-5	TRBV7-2	CASSSLGVSGGQETQYF	TGTGCCAGCAGCTCCCTTGGGGTTAGCGGGGGCCAAGAGACCCAGTACTTC
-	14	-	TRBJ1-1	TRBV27	CASSSDTVNTEAFF	TGTGCCAGCAGTTCGGACACCGTGAACACTGAAGCTTTCTTT
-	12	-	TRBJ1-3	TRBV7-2	CASSISGNTIYF	TGTGCCAGCTCCATTTCTGGAAACACCATATATTTT
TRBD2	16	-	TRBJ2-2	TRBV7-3	CASSLRLAGGAGELFF	TGTGCCAGCAGCTTAAGACTAGCGGGAGGGGCCGGGGAGCTGTTTTTT
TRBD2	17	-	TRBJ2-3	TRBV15	CATEGLSGGARGDTQYF	TGTGCCACAGAAGGACTAAGCGGGGGGGCCAGGGGAGATACGCAGTATTTT
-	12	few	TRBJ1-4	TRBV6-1	CASSDEVLKLFF	TGTGCCAGCAGTGATGAGGTTCTAAAACTGTTTTTT
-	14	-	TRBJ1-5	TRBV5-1	CASSSDGGNQPQHF	TGCGCCAGCAGTTCCGACGGGGGCAATCAGCCCCAGCATTTT
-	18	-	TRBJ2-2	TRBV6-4	CASRRNTRDTLNTGELFF	TGTGCCAGCAGGAGAAACACCCGGGACACACTGAACACCGGGGAGCTGTTTTTT
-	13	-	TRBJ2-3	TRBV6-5	CASRPPGLDTQYF	TGTGCCAGCAGGCCTCCCGGACTAGATACGCAGTATTTT
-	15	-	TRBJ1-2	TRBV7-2	CASSSTRGWDYGYTF	TGTGCCAGCAGCTCCACCAGGGGTTGGGACTATGGCTACACCTTC
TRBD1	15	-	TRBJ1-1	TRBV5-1	CASSLPGQGASEAFF	TGCGCCAGCAGCTTGCCCGGACAGGGGGCCTCTGAAGCTTTCTTT
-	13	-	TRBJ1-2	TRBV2	CASSESQDYGYTF	TGTGCCAGCAGTGAAAGCCAGGACTATGGCTACACCTTC
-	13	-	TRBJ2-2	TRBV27	CASTPGQAGELFF	TGTGCCAGCACGCCAGGCCAGGCCGGGGAGCTGTTTTTT
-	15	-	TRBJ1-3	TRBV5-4	CASSLAGSSGNTIYF	TGTGCCAGCAGCTTGGCAGGGTCCTCTGGAAACACCATATATTTT
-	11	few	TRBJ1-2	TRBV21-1	CASSTPYGYTF	TGTGCCAGCAGCACTCCCTATGGCTACACCTTC
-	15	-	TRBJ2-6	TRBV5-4	CASSLPLSGANVLTF	TGTGCCAGCAGCTTGCCACTCTCTGGGGCCAACGTCCTGACTTTC
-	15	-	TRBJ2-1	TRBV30	CAWTQRRNSYNEQFF	TGTGCCTGGACCCAGCGGAGGAACTCCTACAATGAGCAGTTCTTC
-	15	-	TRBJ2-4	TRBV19	CASSIPTLAKNIQYF	TGTGCCAGTAGTATCCCTACTCTAGCCAAAAACATTCAGTACTTC
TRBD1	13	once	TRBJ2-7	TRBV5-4	CASSFDRGQEQYF	TGTGCCAGCAGCTTCGACAGGGGGCAAGAGCAGTACTTC
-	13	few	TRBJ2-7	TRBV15	CATSRDIGGEQYF	TGTGCCACCAGCAGAGATATAGGGGGCGAGCAGTACTTC